The 31 T cell receptor beta chains listed next were all sequenced from one sample in a study of control samples from healthy donors and cancer patients. Here immunoSEQ multiplex PCR was the method, and the copy in TCRdb shows in-frame clones only, minus some. Seen here are hundreds of thousands of clones, 90% observed once, and the top ten hold around 6.4%. The specimen sequenced was PBMCs. The receptors shown here come from a man aged 40-55 years with head and neck cancer.

This clone was counted only a few times. The chain has TRBV28 and TRBJ2-7, with D possibly matching TRBD1 (5 bases). The V gene's germline CDR1 is MDHEN and CDR2 SYDVKM. The CDR3 covers 16 residues. Between the trimmed V and J ends, which lost 7 bases and 2 bases, there was a span of 21 bases. CDR3 nucleotide sequence: TGTGCCAGCATAAATATCGCAGGGCGAGGCCCCTACGAGCAGTACTTC. It translates to CASINIAGRGPYEQYF.

In regard to this clone: Other DNA sequences in the same sample also yield this CDR3. V usage is TRBV28 and J usage is TRBJ1-3; no clear D. V lost 5 bases, J lost 0 bases, and 8 bases lay in between. The CDR3 runs 14 residues. Germline lookup yields CDR1 MDHEN and CDR2 SYDVKM. The DNA of the CDR3 is TGTGCCAGCAGTACAACGAGCTCTGGAAACACCATATATTTT. Protein sequence: CASSTTSSGNTIYF. Full variable domain (outside the CDR3, taken from reference TRBV28 and TRBJ1-3): DVKVTQSSRYLVKRTGEKVFLECVQDMDHENMFWYRQDPGLGLRLIYFSYDVKMKEKGDIPEGYSVSREKKERFSLILESASTNQTSMYLCASSTTSSGNTIYFGEGSWLTVV.

The chain combines TRBV27 with TRBJ1-5; no firm D call. Germline loops: CDR1 MNHEY, CDR2 SMNVEV (reference sequence). Trimming removed 5 bases from V and 2 bases from J, with 7 bases in between. This CDR3 spans 13 amino acids. The CDR3, as DNA: TGTGCCAGCAGTCCCGGGCGCAATCAGCCCCAGCATTTT. Its protein is CASSPGRNQPQHF.

The V and J genes are TRBV15 and TRBJ1-1, with D possibly being TRBD1 (6 bases). The germline gives CDR1 LNHNV, CDR2 YYDKDF (reference sequence). Trimming left V 1 base short and J 0 bases short, with 9 bases between. There are 15 residues in the CDR3. The CDR3 sequence: CATSRGGGMNTEAFF. In DNA form, the CDR3 reads TGTGCCACCAGCAGAGGGGGGGGCATGAACACTGAAGCTTTCTTT.

This chain uses TRBV19 with TRBJ2-5, with D possibly matching TRBD2 (6 bases). Trimming pared 7 bases from V and 2 bases from J, leaving 14 bases between. CDR3 length equals 14 residues. Germline CDR1 LNHDA, CDR2 SQIVND (reference sequence). CDR3 nucleotide sequence: TGTGCCAGTAATAATGGGGGGTGGCAAGAGACCCAGTACTTC. Translating gives CASNNGGWQETQYF.

The chain uses TRBV28 and TRBJ1-2; TRBD1 matches at 10 bases. Germline values: CDR1 MDHEN, CDR2 SYDVKM. There are 15 residues in the CDR3. Trimming removed 2 bases from V and 4 bases from J; junction bases left unmatched: 4. The CDR3 is CASSLPGQGPYGYTF. The CDR3 DNA is TGTGCCAGCAGTTTACCGGGACAGGGGCCCTATGGCTACACCTTC.

This rearrangement joins TRBV3-1 (or the pseudogene TRBV3-2) to TRBJ2-7; 11 positions match TRBD2. The CDR3 is 18 amino acids. Germline V gives CDR1 LGHDT, CDR2 YNNKEL (reference sequence). V gave up 4 bases and J gave up 2 bases; unmatched junction bases: 13. The CDR3 protein is CASSPDTSGGLRAYEQYF. In nucleotides, the CDR3 is TGTGCCAGCAGCCCCGACACTAGCGGGGGCCTTCGGGCCTACGAGCAGTACTTC.

V usage is TRBV5-5 and J usage is TRBJ1-1, with a tentative D call TRBD1 (5 bases). The germline CDR1 and CDR2 sequences are SGHKS and YYEKEE (reference sequence). This CDR3 has 13 amino acids. Between the trimmed V and J ends, which lost 3 bases and 4 bases, there was a span of 10 bases. CDR3 loop: CASSWGGGTEAFF. The CDR3 DNA sequence: TGTGCCAGCAGCTGGGGCGGGGGCACTGAAGCTTTCTTT.

The chain recombines TRBV5-4 with TRBJ1-1, with 7 positions matching TRBD1. CDR3 length: 17 residues. J gave up 1 base and V 4 bases, and 13 bases lay outside the gene matches. CDR1 and CDR2 (germline): SGHNT, YYREEE (reference sequence). CDR3 nucleotides: TGTGCCAGCAGCATCGATTTGACAGGGAAGTGGAACACTGAAGCTTTCTTT. This gives the protein CASSIDLTGKWNTEAFF.

The chain recombines TRBV19 with TRBJ1-1, with 7 positions matching TRBD1. The CDR3 has 16 amino acids. Per the germline V gene, CDR1 is LNHDA and CDR2 is SQIVND (reference sequence). Trimming took 5 bases from V and 1 from J; bases not matched to a gene: 10. CDR3 residues: CASSSPTGEANTEAFF. The CDR3 DNA reads TGTGCCAGTAGTTCCCCTACAGGGGAAGCGAACACTGAAGCTTTCTTT.

The chain joins TRBV9 to TRBJ1-2; D perhaps matches TRBD1 (5 bases). The CDR3 totals 15 residues. CDR1 and CDR2 from the germline V gene are SGDLS and YYNGEE. V dropped 4 bases and J dropped 6 bases, with 19 bases sitting between them. In DNA, the CDR3 is TGTGCCAGCAGCCCGTGGGACTTCCTTCGGGATGGCTACACCTTC. It is translated as CASSPWDFLRDGYTF.

The V call is TRBV6-5, the J call TRBJ2-7; D ambiguous. The CDR3 length is 13 residues. CDR1 and CDR2 from the germline V gene are MNHEY and SVGAGI. Between the trimmed V and J ends, which lost 7 bases and 1 base, there was a span of 11 bases. The CDR3 sequence: CASTPDGSYEQYF. The CDR3 bases are TGTGCCAGCACCCCGGACGGTTCCTACGAGCAGTACTTC.

This clone has just one count. J is TRBJ1-6 and V is TRBV5-1; possible D gene TRBD1, 5 bases. This CDR3 contains 15 residues. Trimming shortened V by 5 bases and J by 5 bases, and 14 bases separated the two germline ends. CDR1 and CDR2 (germline): SGHRS, YFSETQ. The CDR3 reads CASSTSTGNNSPLHF. In DNA form, the CDR3 reads TGCGCCAGCAGTACGAGCACAGGAAATAATTCACCCCTCCACTTT.

The chain employs TRBV3-1 (or the pseudogene TRBV3-2) and TRBJ1-5, with unresolved D. Germline V lookup: CDR1 LGHDT, CDR2 YNNKEL (reference sequence). The CDR3 is 15 amino acids. V was trimmed by 1 base and J by 0 bases, leaving 7 bases between them. The CDR3 nucleotides read TGTGCCAGCAGCCAAGCCGTCAATAGCAATCAGCCCCAGCATTTT. It yields the protein CASSQAVNSNQPQHF.

The V call is TRBV7-2, the J call TRBJ1-1, with 7 bases fitting TRBD1. Germline CDR1 SGHTA, CDR2 FQGNSA. Unmatched junction bases numbered 9, after V lost 5 bases and J lost 0 bases. This CDR3 comprises 16 residues. In nucleotides, the CDR3 is TGTGCCAGCAGCCGGAGCAGGGGGACCATGAACACTGAAGCTTTCTTT. This translates into CASSRSRGTMNTEAFF.

This chain joins TRBV3-1 (or the pseudogene TRBV3-2) and TRBJ2-2; 9 bases agree with TRBD1. Germline CDR1 reads LGHDT; CDR2 reads YNNKEL (reference sequence). V was pared by 4 bases and J by 6 bases, with 6 bases of the junction left unmatched. This CDR3 has 15 residues. The CDR3 spells CASSPRTGDAGELFF. The CDR3 DNA sequence: TGTGCCAGCAGCCCTCGGACAGGGGACGCCGGGGAGCTGTTTTTT.

The chain links TRBV18 to TRBJ2-1; D is uncertain. Trimming removed 5 bases from V and 5 bases from J, with 13 bases in between. The CDR3 has 14 amino acids. CDR1 and CDR2 (germline): KGHSH, LQKENI. The CDR3 coding sequence is TGTGCCAGCTCATCTTTTGACTTTAACAATGAGCAGTTCTTC. This gives the protein CASSSFDFNNEQFF. The full variable domain, rest sourced from reference TRBV18 and TRBJ2-1, is NAGVMQNPRHLVRRRGQEARLRCSPMKGHSHVYWYRQLPEEGLKFMVYLQKENIIDESGMPKERFSAEFPKEGPSILRIQQVVRGDSAAYFCASSSFDFNNEQFFGPGTRLTVL.

The DNA for the CDR3 is TGTGCCAGCAGCTTGGGCCAGGACAGGGTTACAGATACGCAGTATTTT. Translated: CASSLGQDRVTDTQYF. V usage is TRBV5-4 and J usage is TRBJ2-3; the match to TRBD1 covers 8 bases. Germline CDR1 is SGHNT and CDR2 is YYREEE (reference sequence). Unmatched junction bases numbered 6, after V lost 0 bases and J lost 3 bases. The CDR3 extends over 16 amino acids. The full variable domain, its missing parts supplied by reference TRBV5-4 and TRBJ2-3, is ETGVTQSPTHLIKTRGQQVTLRCSSQSGHNTVSWYQQALGQGPQFIFQYYREEENGRGNFPPRFSGLQFPNYSSELNVNALELDDSALYLCASSLGQDRVTDTQYFGPGTRLTVL.

The rearrangement links TRBV29-1 to TRBJ2-1, with D possibly TRBD1 on 6 matching bases. V was cut by 6 bases and J by 8 bases, with 17 bases left in between. Germline lookup yields CDR1 SQVTM and CDR2 ANQGSEA. The CDR3 has 13 amino acids. In nucleotides, the CDR3 is TGCAGCGTACTAACACAGGGACATTATGAGCAGTTCTTC. Its translation is CSVLTQGHYEQFF.

This clone was detected only once. This sequence joins TRBV19 and TRBJ2-2; 7 bases agree with TRBD1. The CDR3 loop spans 17 amino acids. CDR1 LNHDA and CDR2 SQIVND come from the germline V gene (reference sequence). V dropped 3 bases and J dropped 6; count of bases not matched to a gene: 13. The CDR3 loop is CASSIIQGSAYSGELFF. The CDR3 DNA is TGTGCCAGTAGTATTATACAGGGGTCGGCGTATTCCGGGGAGCTGTTTTTT. The whole variable domain, remainder taken from reference TRBV19 and TRBJ2-2, is DGGITQSPKYLFRKEGQNVTLSCEQNLNHDAMYWYRQDPGQGLRLIYYSQIVNDFQKGDIAEGYSVSREKKESFPLTVTSAQKNPTAFYLCASSIIQGSAYSGELFFGEGSRLTVL.

The V and J genes are TRBV7-2 and TRBJ1-3, with unresolved D. The CDR3 is made up of 12 amino acids. V lost 4 bases and J lost 3, with 4 bases in between. From germline, CDR1 is SGHTA and CDR2 FQGNSA. CDR3 residues: CASSSVGNTIYF. CDR3 sequence (DNA): TGTGCCAGCAGCTCAGTTGGAAACACCATATATTTT.

The chain carries TRBV19 and TRBJ2-7; 8 bases agree with TRBD1. Unmatched junction bases numbered 12, after V lost 6 bases and J lost 5 bases. Germline CDR1 and CDR2: LNHDA and SQIVND (reference sequence). CDR3 size: 15 residues. CDR3 amino acids: CASSIPGGGTDEQYF. DNA of the CDR3: TGTGCCAGTAGCATCCCAGGGGGCGGCACCGACGAGCAGTACTTC.

This clone has a handful of counts. The rearrangement links TRBV20-1 to TRBJ1-4; the D is unclear. V shed 6 bases and J shed 9 bases, with 11 bases lying between them. Germline values: CDR1 DFQATT, CDR2 SNEGSKA (reference sequence). The CDR3 covers 11 residues. Here the CDR3 reads CSANPGQKLFF. The CDR3 nucleotides read TGCAGTGCAAATCCCGGGCAAAAACTGTTTTTT.

V gene TRBV6-5 combines with J gene TRBJ2-7; 7 bases are a match to TRBD2. With 6 bases clipped from V and 0 bases from J, the junction kept 8 bases outside the gene matches. Looked up from germline, CDR1 is MNHEY and CDR2 is SVGAGI. The CDR3 is 15 amino acids. The CDR3 is CASSASGALSYEQYF. In DNA form, the CDR3 reads TGTGCCAGCAGCGCCAGCGGGGCCCTCTCCTACGAGCAGTACTTC.

The CDR3 loop reads CAISESTDSKQFF. The CDR3 DNA follows: TGTGCCATCAGTGAGTCAACGGACAGTAAGCAGTTCTTC. V is TRBV10-3 and J is TRBJ2-1, with a weak D call TRBD1 (6 bases). V was shortened by 0 bases and J by 11 bases, with 11 bases between the two germline ends. The germline V gene has CDR1 ENHRY and CDR2 SYGVKD. This CDR3 is built from 13 residues.

The V and J genes are TRBV21-1 and TRBJ1-1. TRBV21-1 is a listed pseudogene. CDR3 length: 15 amino acids. The CDR3 region has the DNA TGTGCCAGCAGCATACTGCGGGACCCTGAGACTGAAGCTTTCTTT. Its protein product is CASSILRDPETEAFF.

The CDR3 protein is CASNRDRGYNEQFF. CDR3 sequence (DNA): TGTGCCAGCAACCGGGACAGGGGGTACAATGAGCAGTTCTTC. The chain couples TRBV19 to TRBJ2-1, with 11 bases that match TRBD1. Germline assignment: CDR1 LNHDA and CDR2 SQIVND (reference sequence). V trimming: 9 bases; J trimming: 4 bases; junction bases outside the gene matches: 5. This CDR3 has 14 amino acids.

Concerning this clone itself: An end of the junction differs from the germline gene, which may be a read error. The chain carries TRBV7-2 and TRBJ2-1, with TRBD2 identical over 11 bases. The CDR3 extends over 15 amino acids. Germline V gene lookup returns CDR1 SGHTA and CDR2 FQGNSA. The CDR3 sequence: CASSIAGGSYNEQFF. The CDR3 region has the DNA TGTGCCAGCAGCATAGCGGGAGGGTCCTACAATGAGCAGTTCTTC.

Turning to this clone: At the DNA level, this CDR3 is encoded by other sequences in the same sample as well. The chain employs TRBV6-1 and TRBJ1-5; D call uncertain. V lost 3 bases, J lost 7 bases, and 4 bases lay in between. Germline V lookup: CDR1 MNHNS, CDR2 SASEGT. The CDR3 is made up of 11 amino acids. The CDR3, as DNA: TGTGCCAGCAGTGAGGGGCAGCCCCAGCATTTT. Protein: CASSEGQPQHF.

The chain is built from TRBV4-3 and TRBJ1-2; no firm D call. The CDR3 is made up of 17 amino acids. CDR1 is LGHNA and CDR2 is YSLEER in the germline V gene. Deletions cut 0 bases from V and 4 bases from J, with 18 bases between. The CDR3 here is CASSQDSAGGLFYGYTF. For the CDR3, the DNA is TGCGCCAGCAGCCAAGATTCAGCCGGAGGACTTTTCTATGGCTACACCTTC.

The chain uses TRBV5-6 and TRBJ1-3; the match to TRBD1 covers 9 bases. Germline CDR1 SGHDT, CDR2 YYEEEE. The V and J ends lost 0 bases and 3 bases, in that order; junction bases with no gene match: 1. There are 15 residues in the CDR3. The CDR3 nucleotides read TGTGCCAGCAGCTTGGCGACAGGGGGTGGAAACACCATATATTTT. It specifies CASSLATGGGNTIYF.